The next 30 T cell receptor beta chains were all read from a single sample in a study of cytomegalovirus exposure and HLA in healthy donors. This PCR relied on a set of 60 Vbeta primers and 13 Jbeta primers. TCRdb's copy holds only in-frame clones and misses some; the assay was immunoSEQ multiplex PCR. The sample has roughly 220,000 clones, approximately 70% seen once. Sequencing used PBMCs. All receptors derive from a young woman in good health and CMV-seronegative.

The V call is TRBV30, the J call TRBJ2-2; TRBD2 agrees at 7 bases. This CDR3 is built from 16 residues. V was clipped by 0 bases and J by 6 bases; unmatched bases: 10. The germline V gene encodes CDR1 GTSNPN and CDR2 SVGIG (reference sequence). This CDR3 is CAWSVPGRGFSGELFF. As DNA, the CDR3 is TGTGCCTGGAGTGTACCTGGGCGGGGGTTCTCCGGGGAGCTGTTTTTT.

This clone was observed a few times. V and J are TRBV11-2 and TRBJ2-7; 13 nucleotides align to TRBD2. CDR1 is SGHAT and CDR2 is FQNNGV in the germline V gene. This CDR3 contains 15 residues. The junction had 4 bases not matched to a gene; V was cut back by 5 bases and J by 3 bases. The chain's CDR3 is CASSLGTSGDYEQYF. The CDR3 DNA follows: TGTGCCAGCAGCCTCGGGACTAGCGGGGACTACGAGCAGTACTTC.

V is TRBV30 and J is TRBJ2-1, with 8 bases fitting TRBD2. Germline CDR1 reads GTSNPN; CDR2 reads SVGIG (reference sequence). There are 14 residues in the CDR3. J was trimmed by 7 bases and V by 3 bases; bases with no gene match: 8. This CDR3 is CAWRFAGGKNEQFF. In nucleotides, the CDR3 is TGTGCCTGGAGGTTCGCGGGGGGTAAGAATGAGCAGTTCTTC. The full variable domain, completed using reference TRBV30 and TRBJ2-1, is SQTIHQWPATLVQPVGSPLSLECTVEGTSNPNLYWYRQAAGRGLQLLFYSVGIGQISSEVPQNLSASRPQDRQFILSSKKLLLSDSGFYLCAWRFAGGKNEQFFGPGTRLTVL.

This clone is a singleton in its sample. This rearrangement joins TRBV18 to TRBJ1-1, with a weak D call TRBD1 (5 bases). The CDR3 loop spans 15 amino acids. Between the trimmed V and J ends, which lost 3 bases and 0 bases, there was a span of 11 bases. CDR1 is KGHSH and CDR2 is LQKENI in the germline V gene. CDR3: CASSPQGTLNTEAFF. As DNA, the CDR3 is TGTGCCAGCTCACCTCAGGGAACCTTGAACACTGAAGCTTTCTTT.

The V gene is TRBV5-1, the J gene TRBJ2-5; a weak D match, TRBD2 (6 bases). Germline V gives CDR1 SGHRS, CDR2 YFSETQ. The CDR3 loop spans 15 amino acids. Trimming took off 6 bases at V and 2 bases at J, with 17 bases between the two ends. The CDR3 loop reads CASTEWPGEQETQYF. The CDR3 DNA is TGCGCCAGCACGGAGTGGCCGGGAGAACAAGAGACCCAGTACTTC.

Details on this clone: The identical CDR3 is also encoded by other nucleotide sequences in the sample. V usage is TRBV2 and J usage is TRBJ2-5, with D unclear. Trimming removed 2 bases at V and 2 bases at J, with 12 bases between. Germline values: CDR1 SNHLY, CDR2 FYNNEI. The CDR3 covers 15 residues. CDR3 residues: CASSELEALQETQYF. The CDR3 coding sequence is TGTGCCAGCAGTGAACTGGAAGCGCTACAAGAGACCCAGTACTTC.

The chain joins TRBV15 to TRBJ2-1, with 7 bases fitting TRBD2. Germline CDR1 and CDR2: LNHNV and YYDKDF (reference sequence). This CDR3 is built from 15 residues. V lost 8 bases and J lost 4; bases outside the gene matches: 11. CDR3 residues: CATESLAGVYNEQFF. The CDR3, as DNA: TGTGCCACCGAATCTTTGGCGGGGGTTTACAATGAGCAGTTCTTC.

This sequence joins TRBV11-2 and TRBJ2-6; a possible D gene is TRBD1 (6 bases). V was trimmed by 1 base and J by 2 bases, leaving 15 bases between them. CDR1 is SGHAT, CDR2 FQNNGV, per germline. The CDR3 spans 18 residues. The DNA for the CDR3 is TGTGCCAGCAGCTTAGTGGGCAGGGGAAATGCTGGGGCCAACGTCCTGACTTTC. Amino acid sequence: CASSLVGRGNAGANVLTF.

This clone showed up just a few times. This chain links TRBV29-1 with TRBJ1-2; no clear D. V was clipped by 2 bases and J by 3 bases, with 7 bases between them. The CDR3 runs 12 residues. CDR1 is SQVTM and CDR2 is ANQGSEA in the germline V gene. Written as DNA, the CDR3 is TGCAGCGTTGAATTGCGGGACTATGGCTACACCTTC. Amino acids: CSVELRDYGYTF.

The chain employs TRBV14 and TRBJ1-1; D not certain. CDR1 and CDR2 (germline): SGHDN, FVKESK. This CDR3 has 14 amino acids. Trimming pared 2 bases from V and 2 bases from J, leaving 9 bases between. The CDR3 sequence is CASSQQLLNTEAFF. The DNA of the CDR3 is TGTGCCAGCAGCCAACAGTTATTAAACACTGAAGCTTTCTTT.

The chain carries TRBV4-2 and TRBJ2-1; D is possibly TRBD2 (6 bases). This CDR3 comprises 16 residues. Germline V gene lookup returns CDR1 LGHNA and CDR2 YNFKEQ. Trimming removed 1 base at V and 2 bases at J, with 12 bases between. CDR3 nucleotide sequence: TGTGCCAGCAGCCAAGCCCCGGGGACTGCCTACAATGAGCAGTTCTTC. Translating gives CASSQAPGTAYNEQFF.

This clone was found a few times. The V and J genes are TRBV5-1 and TRBJ2-5; 8 bases match TRBD2. The CDR3 extends over 14 amino acids. Germline values: CDR1 SGHRS, CDR2 YFSETQ. V trimming: 4 bases; J trimming: 5 bases; junction bases outside the gene matches: 7. The CDR3 spells CASSPGGAYETQYF. In nucleotides, the CDR3 is TGCGCCAGCAGCCCCGGGGGGGCGTATGAGACCCAGTACTTC. Looking up the rest from reference TRBV5-1 and TRBJ2-5 gives the full variable domain: KAGVTQTPRYLIKTRGQQVTLSCSPISGHRSVSWYQQTPGQGLQFLFEYFSETQRNKGNFPGRFSGRQFSNSRSEMNVSTLELGDSALYLCASSPGGAYETQYFGPGTRLLVL.

In this sample, this clone turned up a few times. The V gene is TRBV30, the J gene TRBJ1-5; D uncertain. In germline, CDR1 is GTSNPN, CDR2 SVGIG (reference sequence). The CDR3 length is 13 residues. Trimming took 2 bases from V and 2 from J, leaving 7 bases between them. CDR3 region: CAWSRTRNQPQHF. DNA of the CDR3: TGTGCCTGGAGTCGCACACGCAATCAGCCCCAGCATTTT.

This clone came up once. This sequence joins TRBV30 and TRBJ1-5, with unresolved D. V was cut by 0 bases and J by 4 bases, with 7 bases left in between. Germline V gene lookup returns CDR1 GTSNPN and CDR2 SVGIG (reference sequence). The CDR3 runs to 13 residues. CDR3 DNA sequence: TGTGCCTGGAGTGTGGCAGAAAATCAGCCCCAGCATTTT. Translated: CAWSVAENQPQHF.

V and J are TRBV28 and TRBJ1-2; maybe TRBD1 (5 bases). CDR1 and CDR2 from the germline V gene are MDHEN and SYDVKM. V lost 7 bases and J 2 bases, leaving 17 bases between the germline ends. CDR3 length: 15 amino acids. The CDR3 loop reads CASIEWGDINYGYTF. The CDR3 DNA sequence: TGTGCCAGCATCGAGTGGGGGGATATAAACTATGGCTACACCTTC.

V gene TRBV30 combines with J gene TRBJ2-2; a weak D match, TRBD1 (6 bases). The ends were cut back, 2 bases at V and 5 bases at J, with 9 bases in the middle. In germline, CDR1 is GTSNPN, CDR2 SVGIG (reference sequence). There are 13 residues in the CDR3. The CDR3, as DNA: TGTGCCTGGAGTAAGGGGGAAACCGGGGAGCTGTTTTTT. This translates into CAWSKGETGELFF.

The rearrangement links TRBV18 to TRBJ2-1; 8 bases map to TRBD2. The CDR3 is 14 residues long. The germline gives CDR1 KGHSH, CDR2 LQKENI. V shed 4 bases, J shed 5 bases, and the junction held 4 bases outside the gene matches. DNA for the CDR3: TGTGCCAGCTCACTTCCGGGACTAGACAATGAGCAGTTCTTC. This sequence encodes CASSLPGLDNEQFF.

This sequence joins TRBV13 and TRBJ2-7, with 7 bases identical to TRBD2. Trimming cost V 1 base and J 3 bases; bases outside gene matches: 6. Germline loops: CDR1 PRHDT, CDR2 FYEKMQ (reference sequence). The CDR3 is 15 residues long. CDR3 nucleotide sequence: TGTGCCAGCAGCTTAGTGTTAGGCGGGGGCTACGAGCAGTACTTC. It is translated as CASSLVLGGGYEQYF.

With respect to this clone: This clone may be a read error of a much larger clone one base away. The rearrangement uses TRBV29-1 and TRBJ2-2; TRBD2 matches at 13 bases. Germline values: CDR1 SQVTM, CDR2 ANQGSEA. V gave up 7 bases and J gave up 15 bases; unmatched junction bases: 8. The CDR3 runs to 12 residues. This chain's CDR3 is CSAATSGGIMFF. The CDR3 DNA reads TGCAGCGCTGCGACTAGCGGGGGGATTATGTTTTTT.

The chain is built from TRBV5-1 and TRBJ1-1, with 7 bases identical to TRBD1. V dropped 3 bases and J dropped 1; count of bases not matched to a gene: 9. Germline V lookup: CDR1 SGHRS, CDR2 YFSETQ. The CDR3 is 16 residues long. CDR3 coding DNA: TGCGCCAGCAGCTCCGCCCGACAGGGCACGAACACTGAAGCTTTCTTT. It is translated as CASSSARQGTNTEAFF. Full variable domain (missing parts from reference TRBV5-1 and TRBJ1-1): KAGVTQTPRYLIKTRGQQVTLSCSPISGHRSVSWYQQTPGQGLQFLFEYFSETQRNKGNFPGRFSGRQFSNSRSEMNVSTLELGDSALYLCASSSARQGTNTEAFFGQGTRLTVV.

This chain links TRBV5-1 with TRBJ1-2; possibly TRBD1 for D (5 bases). The V end lost 4 bases, the J end lost 3 bases, and 16 bases lay between the germline ends. The germline V gene has CDR1 SGHRS and CDR2 YFSETQ. The CDR3 is 15 amino acids. This CDR3 is CASSPYLGGHYGYTF. CDR3 DNA sequence: TGCGCCAGCAGCCCATACCTGGGGGGACACTATGGCTACACCTTC.

This sequence joins TRBV6-5 and TRBJ2-7; TRBD2 aligns across 7 bases. This CDR3 is built from 15 residues. Germline assignment: CDR1 MNHEY and CDR2 SVGAGI. Losses at the gene ends were 6 bases for V and 6 bases for J; bases not matched to a gene: 14. The CDR3 DNA follows: TGTGCCAGCAGGAAGGATGGGGGGGAACAACGCGAGCAGTACTTC. Translation gives CASRKDGGEQREQYF.

This clone occurred a few times. In DNA form, the CDR3 reads TGTGCCAGCAGCTTGTTCCCTAACACCGGGGAGCTGTTTTTT. It encodes CASSLFPNTGELFF. The gene calls are TRBV5-5 and TRBJ2-2; D gene unclear. There are 14 residues in the CDR3. Germline CDR1 and CDR2: SGHKS and YYEKEE (reference sequence). V was trimmed by 1 base and J by 2 bases, leaving 6 bases between them. Together with reference TRBV5-5 and TRBJ2-2, the CDR3 gives the full variable domain: DAGVTQSPTHLIKTRGQQVTLRCSPISGHKSVSWYQQVLGQGPQFIFQYYEKEERGRGNFPDRFSARQFPNYSSELNVNALLLGDSALYLCASSLFPNTGELFFGEGSRLTVL.

This rearrangement joins TRBV7-9 to TRBJ1-6; TRBD1 is a possible D gene (5 bases). The ends were cut back, 3 bases at V and 5 bases at J, with 11 bases in the middle. Germline V gene data show CDR1 as SEHNR and CDR2 as FQNEAQ (reference sequence). The CDR3 has 15 amino acids. CDR3 sequence (DNA): TGTGCCAGCAGCTTCCAGGGACTACATAATTCACCCCTCCACTTT. As protein: CASSFQGLHNSPLHF.

This chain uses TRBV6-5 with TRBJ2-1, with D hard to call. V lost 6 bases to trimming and J lost 6 bases, with 6 bases between them. Germline loops: CDR1 MNHEY, CDR2 SVGAGI. This CDR3 has 11 amino acids. The chain's CDR3 is CASRAFNEQFF. As DNA, the CDR3 is TGTGCCAGCAGGGCCTTCAATGAGCAGTTCTTC.

The rearrangement joins TRBV19 to TRBJ2-7; the D is unclear. Trimming left V 3 bases short and J 2 bases short, with 8 bases between. Germline V gene lookup returns CDR1 LNHDA and CDR2 SQIVND (reference sequence). The CDR3 extends over 13 amino acids. The CDR3 bases are TGTGCCAGTAGTATGACATTACCCTACGAGCAGTACTTC. Protein sequence: CASSMTLPYEQYF.

The J gene is TRBJ1-3, the V gene TRBV5-1; 7 nucleotides agree with TRBD1. The germline gives CDR1 SGHRS, CDR2 YFSETQ. The CDR3 is made up of 17 amino acids. The V segment lost 2 bases and the J segment 4 bases; nucleotides outside the gene matches: 12. In nucleotides, the CDR3 is TGCGCCAGCAGCTTAACGAGACAGGGAACTGCCGGAAACACCATATATTTT. Translated, it gives CASSLTRQGTAGNTIYF.

The chain carries TRBV9 and TRBJ2-2, with TRBD2 identical over 13 bases. This CDR3 is 16 amino acids long. V was clipped by 4 bases and J by 6 bases; unmatched bases: 6. Germline V lookup: CDR1 SGDLS, CDR2 YYNGEE. This CDR3 reads CASSPRLAGGSGELFF. The CDR3 coding sequence is TGTGCCAGCAGCCCCCGACTAGCGGGAGGTTCCGGGGAGCTGTTTTTT.

About this clone: Its ends do not fully match the called genes, so a read error is possible. V gene TRBV6-1 combines with J gene TRBJ1-6, with 8 bases fitting TRBD1. The length of the CDR3 is 17 residues. Germline V lookup: CDR1 MNHNS, CDR2 SASEGT. The CDR3 here is CDSSEVQGASYNSPLHF. CDR3 nucleotides: TGTGACAGCAGTGAAGTTCAGGGGGCTTCCTATAATTCACCCCTCCACTTT.

The chain links TRBV18 to TRBJ2-5; D is perhaps TRBD1 (6 bases). Trimming stripped 3 bases from V and 2 bases from J, with 13 bases between. Per the germline V gene, CDR1 is KGHSH and CDR2 is LQKENI. The CDR3 is 15 amino acids. CDR3 in DNA: TGTGCCAGCTCACCGTTAGGGGGTCTGCAAGAGACCCAGTACTTC. This gives the protein CASSPLGGLQETQYF.